A selection of T cell receptor beta chains follows, all from one sample in a study of blood T cell repertoires in COVID-19. Sequencing used immunoSEQ multiplex PCR; TCRdb keeps in-frame clones, though not all of them. The table includes about 230,000 clones, over 80% detected once. The material sequenced was peripheral blood. The receptors originated from a woman aged 65 to 85 with active or convalescent COVID-19. Both conserved end residues are part of each CDR3. The D gene is left open where the match is weak.

>TRBJ2-1|TRBV7-2|14|.
CASSPRGSYNEQFF
>TRBJ2-5|TRBV4-1|18|TRBD2
CASSQRGLAKPRTETQYF
>TRBJ2-2|TRBV5-1|16|TRBD1
CASSLVNRGDTGELFF
>TRBJ1-5|TRBV6-1|15|.
CASSESPGDYGPQHF
>TRBJ2-7|TRBV27|12|.
CASSSNSYEQYF
>TRBJ1-4|TRBV27|15|TRBD1
CASSFHRGRVEKLFF
>TRBJ2-3|TRBV6-1|15|.
CASSEIGASTDTQYF
>TRBJ2-1|TRBV28|13|.
CASRQGGYNEQFF
>TRBJ1-4|TRBV5-1|13|TRBD1
CASSRQGNEKLFF
>TRBJ2-3|TRBV28|15|TRBD2
CASSPLAGFTDTQYF
>TRBJ2-1|TRBV12-3/TRBV12-4|12|.
CASNGLAGEQFF
>TRBJ2-1|TRBV6-4|18|.
CASSDSILGPSPYNEQFF
>TRBJ1-1|TRBV19|14|.
CASSIEGAYTEAFF
>TRBJ2-7|TRBV28|11|.
CASRRSYEQYF
>TRBJ1-6|TRBV5-1|13|.
CASTKERNSPLHF
>TRBJ1-2|TRBV25-1|15|TRBD1
CASRDRGLGNYGYTF
>TRBJ2-3|TRBV4-3|14|.
CASSQDGAGDTQYF
>TRBJ2-1|TRBV19|12|.
CASSPWANEQFF
>TRBJ1-5|TRBV19|13|.
CASRGRDNQPQHF
>TRBJ1-6|TRBV27|15|TRBD1
CASRRAGQGNSPLHF
>TRBJ2-3|TRBV5-4|15|.
CASSGRGTHTDTQYF
>TRBJ2-1|TRBV7-2|15|TRBD2
CASSSQRGGHNEQFF
>TRBJ2-5|TRBV19|15|TRBD2
CASSSGGAGGETQYF
>TRBJ2-4|TRBV2|17|TRBD1
CASSASLGQGAGDIQYF
>TRBJ1-1|TRBV9|15|.
CASSPNRQENTEAFF
>TRBJ2-7|TRBV9|17|TRBD1
CASSVSWGTGGRDEQYF
>TRBJ2-7|TRBV28|14|TRBD1
CASSSDRGAYEQYF
>TRBJ2-3|TRBV6-5|13|TRBD2
CASMLAGADTQYF
>TRBJ1-4|TRBV29-1|14|TRBD1
CSVRAGQGAGKLFF
>TRBJ1-1|TRBV11-1|11|.
CASSFYTEAFF
>TRBJ2-5|TRBV7-9|15|TRBD2
CASSHPAGGQETQYF
>TRBJ2-5|TRBV5-1|16|TRBD1
CASSWGPGTGEETQYF
>TRBJ2-5|TRBV10-3|16|TRBD2
CAISESAGASQETQYF
>TRBJ2-7|TRBV14|16|TRBD1
CASSPTSWTGGYEQYF
>TRBJ1-1|TRBV18|13|.
CASSTDGVTEAFF
>TRBJ1-4|TRBV5-1|14|TRBD1
CASSLGQGGEKLFF
>TRBJ2-7|TRBV9|16|TRBD2
CASSALGAGGPDEQYF
>TRBJ2-5|TRBV10-3|17|TRBD2
CAISEGTSGGTQETQYF
>TRBJ1-4|TRBV29-1|11|.
CSVEQNEKLFF
>TRBJ2-2|TRBV11-2|18|.
CASSLGLGLFGDTGELFF